This T cell receptor beta chain was identified in a study of T cell repertoires in cytomegalovirus infection. Turning to the study itself: Evidence of both CMV infection and a matching HLA type came from public TCR beta signatures.

Points from the study as a whole: People with CMV and the relevant HLA were identified by cumulative public TCR beta family frequency. Dominating the ex vivo response were HLA-C-restricted CMV-specific TCR beta clonotypes.

V dropped 3 bases and J dropped 5 bases, with 14 bases sitting between them. Germline V lookup: CDR1 SGHAT, CDR2 FQNNGV. The CDR3 has 14 residues. This clonotype was observed a handful of times. Antigen: not known. TCRdb used MiXCR to reprocess the reads, holding one entry per CDR3 protein. Here the sample spans about 150,000 distinct CDR3 sequences, about 15% being singletons. J is TRBJ2-7 and V is TRBV11-2, with D perhaps given as TRBD1 or TRBD2 (5 bases each). This sequence was found in a human donor in good health (CMV status not recorded). Some clones in this sample may be carry-over from other donors' samples. Sequencing was done on a sample of CD8+ T cells from PBMCs. The CDR3 sequence is CASSLGQGRHEQYF. The CDR3 region has the DNA TGTGCCAGCAGCTTGGGGCAGGGACGACACGAGCAGTACTTC.